This T cell receptor (beta chain) appears in the sequencing data of a study of blood T cell repertoires in COVID-19. Background on the study: Samples came from the United States, Italy and Spain, spanning acute and convalescent COVID-19.

TCRdb keeps only in-frame clones here, not all; method: immunoSEQ multiplex PCR. The repertoire has 26,000 or so clones, roughly nine tenths of them found once; the top ten carry roughly 15%. J gave up 3 bases and V 5 bases, and 9 bases lay outside the gene matches. The CDR3 length is 15 residues. Germline V gives CDR1 SGHRS, CDR2 YFSETQ. The sequenced material came from peripheral blood. This TCR derives from a human donor in a cohort sampled during active COVID-19. This sequence joins TRBV5-1 and TRBJ2-3, with 7 bases lining up with TRBD1. CDR3 sequence reads: CASRPDRARTDTQYF. The CDR3 DNA reads as TGCGCCAGCAGACCTGACAGGGCGAGGACAGATACGCAGTATTTT.